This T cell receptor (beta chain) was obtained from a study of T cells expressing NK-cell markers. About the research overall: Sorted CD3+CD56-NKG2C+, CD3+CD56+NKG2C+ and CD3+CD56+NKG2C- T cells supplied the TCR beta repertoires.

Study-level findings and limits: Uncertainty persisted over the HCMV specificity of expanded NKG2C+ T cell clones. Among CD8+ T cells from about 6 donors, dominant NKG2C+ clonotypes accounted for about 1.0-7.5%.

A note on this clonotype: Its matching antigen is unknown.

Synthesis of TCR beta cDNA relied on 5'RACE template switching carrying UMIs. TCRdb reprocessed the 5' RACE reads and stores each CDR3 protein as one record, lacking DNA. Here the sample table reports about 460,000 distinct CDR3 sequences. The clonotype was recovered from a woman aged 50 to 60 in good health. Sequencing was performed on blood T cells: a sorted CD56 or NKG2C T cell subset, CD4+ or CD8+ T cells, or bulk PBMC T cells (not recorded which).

The CDR3 is CATSDYREATNEQFF. The chain uses TRBV24-1 and TRBJ2-1; with no DNA, the TCRdb D assignment of TRBD1 cannot be verified. Germline lookup yields CDR1 KGHDR and CDR2 SFDVKD. The CDR3 consists of 15 residues.